A selection of T cell receptor beta chains follows, all from one sample in a study of cytomegalovirus exposure and HLA in healthy donors. Generated by immunoSEQ multiplex PCR, the TCRdb table keeps only in-frame clones and is missing some. The sample gives about 180,000 clones, more than 80% of which show up once; roughly 4.9% is in the top ten. Sequencing input: PBMCs. The receptors were gathered from a woman in her late teens or twenties in good health and CMV-seropositive. Both conserved end residues are part of each CDR3. Fields, in order: D gene, J gene, clone size, V gene, CDR3 protein, CDR3 DNA. A D gene is named only where the DNA matches it firmly. Clone size is shown for a subset of rows, as once, few, many or a class of expanded clone.

NA,TRBJ1-4,NA,TRBV27,CASSLWGGGEKLFF,TGTGCCAGCAGTTTATGGGGGGGAGGTGAAAAACTGTTTTTT
NA,TRBJ2-2,NA,TRBV28,CASSLGPDTGELFF,TGTGCCAGCAGTTTAGGGCCCGACACCGGGGAGCTGTTTTTT
NA,TRBJ2-3,NA,TRBV5-1,CASSAGVRTDTQYF,TGCGCCAGCAGCGCCGGGGTACGCACAGATACGCAGTATTTT
TRBD2,TRBJ2-1,NA,TRBV19,CASSSEQLAESYNEQFF,TGTGCCAGTAGTAGCGAACAACTAGCGGAGTCCTACAATGAGCAGTTCTTC
NA,TRBJ1-1,NA,TRBV6-6,CASSYGGGTEAFF,TGTGCCAGCAGTTACGGGGGAGGGACTGAAGCTTTCTTT
NA,TRBJ2-1,once,TRBV19,CASTVGGGGVYNEQFF,TGTGCCAGTACCGTGGGAGGCGGTGGGGTCTACAATGAGCAGTTCTTC
NA,TRBJ2-1,NA,TRBV2,CATQGGASYNEQFF,TGTGCCACCCAGGGGGGCGCTTCCTACAATGAGCAGTTCTTC
TRBD1,TRBJ1-5,NA,TRBV28,CASGKTTQGVVRQPQHF,TGTGCCAGCGGCAAAACGACACAGGGGGTTGTTCGTCAGCCCCAGCATTTT
TRBD2,TRBJ2-3,NA,TRBV5-4,CASSVTSGGAADTQYF,TGTGCCAGCAGCGTAACTAGCGGGGGGGCCGCAGATACGCAGTATTTT
NA,TRBJ2-2,NA,TRBV7-9,CASSLALGANTGELFF,TGTGCCAGCAGCTTAGCGCTCGGGGCGAACACCGGGGAGCTGTTTTTT
NA,TRBJ2-3,NA,TRBV7-9,CASSLKAAGGTDTQYF,TGTGCCAGCAGCTTAAAGGCGGCAGGGGGCACAGATACGCAGTATTTT
TRBD2,TRBJ2-2,NA,TRBV7-7,CASSPSGGTYTGELFF,TGTGCCAGCAGCCCTAGCGGGGGGACCTACACCGGGGAGCTGTTTTTT
TRBD1,TRBJ1-2,NA,TRBV5-1,CASSLLEGANGYTF,TGCGCCAGCAGCTTGTTGGAGGGGGCAAATGGCTACACCTTC
TRBD1,TRBJ1-1,NA,TRBV2,CASSGQGVTEAFF,TGTGCCAGCAGTGGACAGGGGGTGACTGAAGCTTTCTTT
NA,TRBJ1-1,NA,TRBV28,CASSYRFGGTEAFF,TGTGCCAGCAGCTACCGGTTTGGGGGGACTGAAGCTTTCTTT
TRBD1,TRBJ2-3,NA,TRBV5-4,CASSLETGGGADTQYF,TGTGCCAGCAGCCTTGAGACAGGGGGCGGCGCAGATACGCAGTATTTT
TRBD1,TRBJ1-6,NA,TRBV9,CASSVGDRDSTPLHF,TGTGCCAGCAGCGTAGGTGACAGGGACTCGACACCCCTCCACTTT
TRBD1,TRBJ2-5,NA,TRBV5-1,CASSLPTGEETQYF,TGCGCCAGCAGCCTACCTACAGGGGAGGAGACCCAGTACTTC
NA,TRBJ1-4,once,TRBV6-6,CASSYTASNEKLFF,TGTGCCAGCAGTTACACTGCTTCTAATGAAAAACTGTTTTTT
NA,TRBJ2-3,once,TRBV30,CASRGAGDTQYF,TGTGCTTCCCGGGGGGCTGGAGATACGCAGTATTTT
NA,TRBJ1-6,NA,TRBV7-2,CASSLGRRGYNSPLHF,TGTGCCAGCAGCTTAGGAAGGCGGGGTTATAATTCACCCCTCCACTTT
NA,TRBJ2-3,NA,TRBV4-1,CASSQGYEPDTQYF,TGCGCCAGCAGCCAAGGGTATGAGCCAGATACGCAGTATTTT
NA,TRBJ1-3,NA,TRBV7-9,CASSLEAGREAKYF,TGTGCCAGCAGCTTAGAAGCGGGCAGGGAGGCCAAATATTTT
TRBD1,TRBJ2-7,NA,TRBV28,CASRSPRDRANYEQYF,TGTGCCAGCAGGTCCCCCCGGGACAGGGCTAACTACGAGCAGTACTTC
TRBD2,TRBJ2-3,NA,TRBV7-9,CASSLWPMSSGGGTDTQYF,TGTGCCAGCAGCTTATGGCCCATGTCTAGCGGGGGAGGCACAGATACGCAGTATTTT
NA,TRBJ1-2,NA,TRBV28,CASSYREYGYTF,TGTGCCAGCAGTTACAGGGAATATGGCTACACCTTC
TRBD2,TRBJ2-3,NA,TRBV7-2,CASSYLRGGGDTQYF,TGTGCCAGCAGCTACCTGCGGGGGGGCGGAGATACGCAGTATTTT
NA,TRBJ1-6,NA,TRBV27,CASSLSGGAGSSPLHF,TGTGCCAGCAGTTTATCGGGGGGGGCAGGGAGTTCACCCCTCCACTTT
NA,TRBJ2-1,NA,TRBV19,CASSMVGGLSYNEQFF,TGTGCCAGTAGTATGGTAGGGGGTCTTTCCTACAATGAGCAGTTCTTC
NA,TRBJ1-4,NA,TRBV11-2,CASSRGSTNEKLFF,TGTGCCAGCAGCCGAGGATCAACTAATGAAAAACTGTTTTTT